Described below is a single T cell receptor beta chain sequence and its context. CDR1 LNHNV and CDR2 YYDKDF come from the germline V gene (reference sequence). Trimming removed 0 bases at V and 4 bases at J, with 16 bases between. This CDR3 is built from 17 residues. The data derive from a study of T-cell reconstitution after alpha-beta-depleted transplantation in children. Construction of the TCRbeta library involved unique molecular identifiers. TCRdb re-analysed the PCR reads in MiXCR, keeping a single row per CDR3 protein. Of a few hundred thousand distinct CDR3 sequences listed, over 25% are singletons.

The input for sequencing was PBMCs, taken before TCRalphabeta/CD19-depleted stem cell transplant. V gene TRBV15 combines with J gene TRBJ1-5; D unresolved. This TCR was recovered from a boy under three years old with Wiskott-Aldrich syndrome, due to receive a stem cell transplant. The CDR3 nucleotides are TGTGCCACCAGCAGAGATAGTGGGAATGGATGGAATCAGCCCCAGCATTTT. It codes for CATSRDSGNGWNQPQHF.